This TCR beta chain was recovered during a study of shared clonotypes between healthy human individuals. Across the study: The plates for each donor numbered three CD4 naive, three CD4 memory, two CD8 naive and one CD8 memory.

Note on this clone: The antigen is undetermined.

The protocol was immunoSEQ multiplex PCR, while the TCRdb copy is restricted to in-frame clones and leaves out a portion. Of approximately 1.9 million clones listed, 93% are singletons. Terminally differentiated effector memory CD45RA+ cells were excluded from the naive CD8 cells, which were CD45RO-negative and positively selected for CCR7. All donors were healthy HIV-negative adults lacking recent acute infections or vaccinations. Findings and limits, study-wide: Compared with memory subsets, naive subsets generally had larger estimated richness.

The CDR3 consists of 16 residues. V lost 3 bases, J lost 1 base, and 6 bases stayed unmatched. The V gene's germline CDR1 is MNHEY and CDR2 SMNVEV (reference sequence). This receptor was taken from a man in his late teens or twenties in good health. Some clones in this sample may be carry-over from other donors' samples. The sequenced sample consisted of naive CD8+ T cells from PBMCs. The gene calls are TRBV27 and TRBJ2-1; TRBD2 matches at 7 bases. This chain's CDR3 is CASSFGGVYSYNEQFF. The CDR3 DNA reads TGTGCCAGCAGTTTTGGGGGGGTATATTCCTACAATGAGCAGTTCTTC.